The present T cell receptor beta chain was sequenced within a study of blood T cell repertoires in COVID-19. Whole-study context: Sites in the United States, Italy and Spain provided acute and convalescent COVID-19 samples.

Allocation to cohorts depended on clinical history reported by the participants. TCRdb's copy holds only in-frame clones and misses some; the assay was immunoSEQ multiplex PCR. The sample lists about 190,000 clones; about 83% were seen once. The germline gives CDR1 ENHRY, CDR2 SYGVKD. The CDR3 totals 13 residues. Trimming shortened V by 0 bases and J by 10 bases, and 12 bases separated the two germline ends. The source of this sequence is a woman aged 25 to 45 who had been exposed to COVID-19. V is TRBV10-3 and J is TRBJ1-1, with D unresolved. Material: PBMCs or T cells enriched from blood (not recorded which). This chain's CDR3 is CAISESEGAGAFF. CDR3 bases: TGTGCCATCAGTGAGTCTGAGGGCGCGGGAGCTTTCTTT.